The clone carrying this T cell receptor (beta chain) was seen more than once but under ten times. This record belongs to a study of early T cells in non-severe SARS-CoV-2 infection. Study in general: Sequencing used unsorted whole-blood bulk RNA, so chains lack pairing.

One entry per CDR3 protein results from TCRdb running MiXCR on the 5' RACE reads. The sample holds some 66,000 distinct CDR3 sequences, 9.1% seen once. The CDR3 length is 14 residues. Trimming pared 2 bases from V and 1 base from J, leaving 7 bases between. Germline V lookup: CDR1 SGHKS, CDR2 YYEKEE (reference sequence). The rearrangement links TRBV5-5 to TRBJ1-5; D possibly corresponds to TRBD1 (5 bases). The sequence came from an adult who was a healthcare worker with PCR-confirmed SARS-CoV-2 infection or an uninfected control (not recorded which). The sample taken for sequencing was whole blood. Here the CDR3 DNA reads TGTGCCAGCAGCTTTCGGGACAGCAATCAGCCCCAGCATTTT. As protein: CASSFRDSNQPQHF.